The 8 T cell receptor beta chains given below trace back to one sample, sequenced in a study of TIL therapy for anti-PD-1-resistant metastatic lung cancer. Described time point: pre-treatment sample, taken before nivolumab and TIL therapy. The tumor samples were excised metastases, mostly pleural nodules or supraclavicular lymph nodes. The immunoSEQ assay was v3. Produced via immunoSEQ multiplex PCR; TCRdb's table is partial and in-frame only. The sample consists of about 100,000 clones, around three fifths of them appearing once. The material was tumor tissue, obtained at baseline. These receptors originate from a person aged 25 to 85 with non-small cell lung cancer.

The chain employs TRBV2 and TRBJ2-7; D is perhaps TRBD1 (6 bases). Germline-derived CDR1 and CDR2 are SNHLY and FYNNEI. This CDR3 has 14 amino acids. Trimming left V 1 base short and J 2 bases short, with 9 bases between. The CDR3 loop reads CASSEVQGPYEQYF. The DNA of the CDR3 is TGTGCCAGCAGTGAAGTACAGGGTCCCTACGAGCAGTACTTC.

The chain uses TRBV3-1 (or the pseudogene TRBV3-2) and TRBJ1-6; D unresolved. V lost 8 bases and J 0 bases, leaving 11 bases between the germline ends. The CDR3 has 15 residues. From germline, CDR1 is LGHDT and CDR2 YNNKEL (reference sequence). The CDR3 region is CASALRSSYNSPLHF. The CDR3 nucleotides are TGTGCCAGCGCCCTCCGGAGCTCCTATAATTCACCCCTCCACTTT.

This chain connects TRBV4-3 to TRBJ2-1; 10 bases are a match to TRBD2. From germline, CDR1 is LGHNA and CDR2 YSLEER. The CDR3 contains 15 residues. Losses at the gene ends were 0 bases for V and 10 bases for J; bases not matched to a gene: 6. CDR3 sequence (DNA): TGCGCCAGCAGCCAAGATCTAGCGGGGGTAAGGGAGCAGTTCTTC. This sequence encodes CASSQDLAGVREQFF.

This clone was recorded a few times. V and J are TRBV5-8 and TRBJ2-3; tentatively, D is TRBD1 (6 bases). The CDR3 runs to 17 residues. V was cut by 1 base and J by 2 bases, with 17 bases left in between. Germline V gene sequence: CDR1 SGHTS, CDR2 YDEGEE. CDR3 region: CASSLRLSAGVTDTQYF. CDR3 bases: TGTGCCAGCAGCTTGAGGCTTTCGGCAGGGGTCACAGATACGCAGTATTTT.

The chain carries TRBV28 and TRBJ1-5, with TRBD1 identical over 9 bases. The junction had 10 bases not matched to a gene; V was cut back by 7 bases and J by 6 bases. This CDR3 spans 15 amino acids. Germline-derived CDR1 and CDR2 are MDHEN and SYDVKM. Written as DNA, the CDR3 is TGTGCCAGCACTAGAAGGGACAGGGAGGGTCAGCCCCAGCATTTT. It codes for CASTRRDREGQPQHF.

The chain is built from TRBV19 and TRBJ2-1; the D is unclear. Germline loops: CDR1 LNHDA, CDR2 SQIVND (reference sequence). Trimming cost V 6 bases and J 5 bases, with 11 bases left between them. The CDR3 spans 13 residues. The CDR3 protein is CASSLELHNEQFF. As DNA, the CDR3 is TGTGCCAGTAGCTTGGAGCTCCACAATGAGCAGTTCTTC.

The chain couples TRBV11-3 to TRBJ2-3; TRBD2 matches at 9 bases. With V trimmed by 9 bases and J by 2 bases, 21 bases remained unmatched. Germline V gene data show CDR1 as SGHNT and CDR2 as YENEEA. This CDR3 has 19 amino acids. CDR3 amino acids: CARARGAGGPAPDTDTQYF. The CDR3 DNA follows: TGTGCCAGAGCTAGGGGAGCGGGAGGTCCAGCCCCCGACACAGATACGCAGTATTTT.

V and J are TRBV5-5 and TRBJ2-7, with 8 bases aligning to TRBD1. Per germline, CDR1 SGHKS and CDR2 YYEKEE (reference sequence). The V gene end was trimmed by 2 bases and the J gene end by 2 bases; junction bases not matched to a gene: 6. The CDR3 loop spans 15 amino acids. The CDR3 bases are TGTGCCAGCAGCTTCTTGGGACAGGCGACCTACGAGCAGTACTTC. This translates into CASSFLGQATYEQYF.